The 3 T cell receptor beta chains presented below share a single source sample, sequenced in a study of blood T cell repertoires in COVID-19. The protocol was immunoSEQ multiplex PCR, while the TCRdb copy is restricted to in-frame clones and leaves out a portion. The table has some 350,000 clones, around 87% seen once; the top ten hold roughly 5.2%. The sequenced sample consisted of PBMCs or T cells enriched from blood (not recorded which). The receptors originated from a woman in her 30s who had recovered from COVID-19.

The chain recombines TRBV7-9 with TRBJ1-2; D may be TRBD1 (6 bases). Germline lookup yields CDR1 SEHNR and CDR2 FQNEAQ (reference sequence). CDR3 length: 15 amino acids. Trimming shortened V by 1 base and J by 4 bases, and 13 bases separated the two germline ends. CDR3 protein: CASSLGMRQAYGYTF. CDR3 DNA: TGTGCCAGCAGCTTAGGAATGAGACAGGCCTATGGCTACACCTTC.

In DNA, the CDR3 is TGTGCCAGCAGCCCTAGCGGGGGGTCCTACGAGCAGTACTTC. It translates to CASSPSGGSYEQYF. The gene calls are TRBV7-2 and TRBJ2-7; 11 bases are a match to TRBD2. V lost 5 bases and J lost 1; bases outside the gene matches: 1. The CDR3 length is 14 residues. Germline assignment: CDR1 SGHTA and CDR2 FQGNSA.

The chain is built from TRBV7-2 and TRBJ2-1; TRBD2 matches 7 bases. V lost 2 bases, J lost 2 bases, and 3 bases stayed unmatched. Germline CDR1 and CDR2: SGHTA and FQGNSA. The CDR3 contains 15 residues. This CDR3 reads CASSLTGGPYNEQFF. CDR3 DNA sequence: TGTGCCAGCAGCTTAACGGGGGGACCCTACAATGAGCAGTTCTTC.